The subject of this entry is one T cell receptor (beta chain). This clone was counted once. What antigen it recognizes has not been identified. No base quality values were provided; no much bigger clone lies one nucleotide off. The data were obtained in a study of cytomegalovirus exposure and HLA in healthy donors listed by TCRdb under 2017. About the full investigation: An earlier analysis of approximately 640 of the donors reported approximately 270 Gb of sequence data and 120 million or so unique TCR beta sequences from about 180 million T cells. Around 320 gigabases of sequencing data and some 85 million unique TCR sequences were included in an early release covering about 600 HLA-typed donors. Of the roughly 400 genotyped donors, roughly 85% fell in the genetic ancestry cluster associated with self-reported Caucasian donors. The aim of the study was to test whether cataloging public T cell receptors could identify signatures of past pathogen exposure. The study used immunosequencing to profile the T cell repertoires of 666 subjects and linked those repertoires to cytomegalovirus serostatus. A separate validation cohort of 100 to 150 different subjects was used in addition to the 666-subject first cohort. High-throughput TCR immunosequencing, statistical association of individual TCRs with disease status, and machine learning were combined to predict cytomegalovirus infection status. In a later analysis, previously published TCR beta repertoires from hundreds of donors were re-analyzed and high-resolution HLA genotyping was added so that TCR occurrence patterns could be studied. Rather than using new phenotypic data, the later analysis identified candidate immune exposures from TCR beta sequences and from how often those sequences occurred across donors. An earlier analysis of 587 of the donors used high-throughput TCR beta sequencing to judge whether each TCR beta V gene segment behaved as functional or pseudogenic. Donor age, sex, ethnicity and CMV serostatus were collected together with the repertoire data. A later genetic analysis took genome-wide SNP genotypes for about three fifths of the 666 donors and used that subset as a discovery cohort. All discovery cohort repertoires had been generated using a single sequencing platform. HLA typing included class I and class II loci at four-digit resolution. The number of typed donors differed by locus: about 620-630 for A, B, C, DRB1 and DQB1; 500 to 550 for DQA1; 600 to 610 for DPA1; and 450 to 480 for DPB1. Four to six DR-DQ haplotypes were handled as single units for association and clustering because linkage in the cohort was strong. On average, 235,054 unique TCR beta nucleotide sequences were sequenced per donor among some 430 genotyped donors of the cohort, with around 19% of those sequences being non-productive. Results and caveats for the whole study, not just this receptor: A total of some 180 TCR beta chains were listed by the study as associated with cytomegalovirus. When HLA alleles, especially DR and DQ, strongly co-occurred, attributing TCR associations to individual alleles was difficult. An association between a missense DCLRE1C variant and V-gene and J-gene trimming of TCR beta chains was found in a later genetic analysis and replicated in an independent cohort. Immune exposure information for the cohort was limited to CMV serostatus. Across donors, most TCR sequences were observed very rarely, whereas some public TCRs were present in many individuals. Compared with equally common non-associated chains, HLA-associated TCR beta chains in a later analysis were more clonally expanded and had lower generation probabilities. Linkage disequilibrium might explain the correlated functional status among segregating V segments, but an unknown experimental factor could not be excluded. A later analysis found that most CMV-associated TCR beta chains appeared HLA-restricted, with HLA associations seemingly driven largely by CMV exposure. The presence/absence analyses assumed that sequencing depth was roughly uniform across donors, and that assumption may not be true. A later analysis associated 16,951 TCR beta sequences with specific HLA alleles at a false discovery rate of 0.05. A later analysis found that TCR association rates varied across HLA loci, with DRB1 alleles showing the most associated TCRs and HLA-C alleles the fewest. Cytomegalovirus status was reported to be diagnosed by the classifier with high specificity and sensitivity in both the original and validation cohorts. An earlier analysis of approximately 590 of the donors showed that most TCR beta V segments appeared in productive rearrangements either about 87% or about 30% of the time, which broadly matched IMGT annotations. In this cohort, only TCR beta chains were sequenced, and detectable features were limited by the absence of alpha or paired-chain data. The 87-base-pair reads could not distinguish some IMGT-functional V segments, including TRBV6-2 and TRBV6-3, so those segments were excluded. In a later analysis, several top co-occurrence clusters were reported to appear linked to parvovirus B19, influenza, CMV and Epstein-Barr virus. The authors suggested that the approach could potentially be generalized to other disease states and immunological phenotypes. A further reported finding was that TCR beta sequences accurately predicted the HLA-A and HLA-B alleles for most subjects in the first cohort. Seventeen rarely observed V segments, including chromosome 9 orphons, were excluded from the earlier analysis of several hundred of the donors because counts were too low. A later genetic analysis reported fewer N-insertions in productive TCRs among donors in an Asian-associated ancestry cluster than the roughly 700-donor mean. HLA typing was unavailable for some donors at each locus, so association tests used only the typed subset. Three of the identified cytomegalovirus-associated TCR beta chains were confirmed in vitro to be specific for cytomegalovirus antigens. The sequencing pipeline was judged likely to have produced a cluster of highly shared sequence variants as a technical artifact.

The cohort consisted of some 730 healthy bone marrow donors. Cohort members were all nominally healthy when sampled, although unrecorded immune exposures were likely present. The donor tested CMV seronegative, placing the donor among the 350 or so seronegative members of the cohort. Every donor gave a peripheral blood sample, and the peripheral blood mononuclear cells from that sample were used for TCR beta sequencing. Genomic DNA was extracted from the blood cell samples with the Qiagen DNeasy Blood Extraction Kit. V was cut back by 4 bases and J by 5 bases, leaving a gap of 6 bases between them. From cysteine to phenylalanine, the CDR3 is 12 amino acids long. Of all the DNA, just the CDR3 is kept, 36 bases in frame from base 1. CDR1 and CDR2 are drawn from the germline V gene (reference sequence): GTSNPN, SVGIG. Libraries were prepared through the immunoSEQ multiplex PCR assay. For the multiplex PCR, a mixture combining 60 forward primers for TCR Vbeta segments and 13 reverse primers for TCR Jbeta segments was used. The CDR3 region of rearranged TCR beta genes was amplified from genomic DNA by a multiplex PCR assay. Amplified TCR beta libraries were sequenced as 87-base-pair reads on the Illumina HiSeq System. The source study handled its data this way. A later analysis tallied 75 million to 85 million unique TCR beta chains across the 666 repertoires, and about 12 million of those chains were shared by two or more donors. Raw reads were error-corrected and collapsed into unique sequences with a nearest-neighbor algorithm that merged closely related sequences to remove PCR and sequencing errors. CDR3 sequences were aligned to IMGT reference sequences to assign V, D and J gene segments. For a sequence to be retained, a match of at least six nucleotides to both a V gene segment and a J gene segment was required. A rearrangement counted as productive if the CDR3 had no stop codons and remained in frame with V and J, and every other rearrangement counted as non-productive. CDR3 was defined by IMGT convention, running from the second conserved V-encoded cysteine to the conserved J-encoded phenylalanine. In an earlier analysis of 587 of the donors, sequences lacking an unambiguous match to a single V gene segment were excluded. In an earlier analysis of approximately 590 of the donors, V segments were called functional above 56.7% productive rearrangements and were called segregating when the between-donor standard deviation exceeded 5%. A statistical classification framework was built to diagnose cytomegalovirus status from the catalog of TCR beta chain sequences. V and J gene assignment, in a later analysis, came from comparing TCR nucleotide sequences with IMGT/GENE-DB human TR gene sequences. The TCRdist pipeline was used in a later analysis to assign CDR3 sequences and most-parsimonious VDJ recombination scenarios. In a later analysis, each TCR beta chain was defined by its CDR3 amino acid sequence together with its V-gene family, and reads lacking a unique V-gene family were excluded. To address suspected cross-contamination and a sequencing artifact, a later analysis removed around 600 highly shared, low-generation-probability nucleotide sequences. For each public chain, a later analysis derived a clonal expansion index from normalized ranks of inferred template counts within each repertoire. In a later analysis, generation probabilities were computed using a VDJ recombination model fitted to out-of-frame rearrangements, and the results were checked against IGoR. In a later analysis, TCR-TCR, TCR-HLA and TCR-CMV co-occurrence was scored with hypergeometric tests, and a repertoire-size bias correction was applied to TCR pairs. A later analysis estimated false discovery rates by permuting HLA or CMV assignments 20 times. In a later analysis, co-occurring TCRs were grouped using DBSCAN, and TCRdist sequence similarity was added for clustering within HLA-allele-positive subsets. For co-occurrence clustering, repertoires with fewer than 30,000 or more than 120,000 public chains were excluded, along with four to six repertoires with anomalous nucleotide sharing. In its TCRdb copy, this immuneACCESS table keeps in-frame sequences only and misses some clones. Where compared with another copy, unresolved V genes explain less than half of these, and the others have no known cause. The V and J calls and the clone size are those of that table, but D and trimming were determined from the DNA. The sample contains about 160,000 clones, about four fifths of them found a single time. The ten biggest clones cover more than 0.35% of the sample.

Sequences were obtained from PBMCs. Recombination connected TRBV30 to TRBJ2-6; no confident D gene assignment can be made. The receptor was derived from a boy aged 2-15 years in good health and CMV-seronegative. The CDR3 reads as follows: CAWNSRANVLTF. The DNA is TGTGCCTGGAATAGCCGGGCCAACGTCCTGACTTTC.